This is a list of T cell receptor beta chains from one sample in a study of T cell responses to AZD1222 COVID-19 vaccine. Sequencing was performed with immunoSEQ multiplex PCR; in TCRdb, only in-frame clones are kept and a portion is missing. The sample lists 130,000 or so clones, about 91% occurring once. The specimen comprised peripheral blood, sampled on day 0 of AZD1222 vaccination. All receptors derive from an adult in good health. Each CDR3 is given with its conserved first and last residue. The order of the fields is V gene, clone size, D gene, J gene, CDR3 DNA, CDR3 protein. A D gene is named only where the DNA matches it firmly. The size of a clone is reported for some rows only, either as once, few or many, or as a class for expanded clones.

V: TRBV3-1/TRBV3-2
size: NA
D: TRBD1
J: TRBJ1-1
DNA: TGTGCCAGCAGCCAAATACGGACAGGGAACACTGAAGCTTTCTTT
CDR3: CASSQIRTGNTEAFF

V: TRBV24-1
size: NA
D: NA
J: TRBJ1-2
DNA: TGTGCCACCAGTGATCCCCGCGATTTCTGGGCGGGAGGCTACACCTTC
CDR3: CATSDPRDFWAGGYTF

V: TRBV2
size: NA
D: NA
J: TRBJ1-1
DNA: TGTGCCAGCGGGGGGGGTATTCTGAACACTGAAGCTTTCTTT
CDR3: CASGGGILNTEAFF

V: TRBV29-1
size: NA
D: NA
J: TRBJ1-5
DNA: TGCAGCGTTGAAGCCAGTCCGTCCTCAGGGAGGGATTATAGCAATCAGCCCCAGCATTTT
CDR3: CSVEASPSSGRDYSNQPQHF

V: TRBV7-9
size: NA
D: NA
J: TRBJ1-2
DNA: TGTGCCAGCAGCTTAGGTCTCCGAGGCTATGGCTACACCTTC
CDR3: CASSLGLRGYGYTF

V: TRBV7-2
size: NA
D: NA
J: TRBJ1-3
DNA: TGTGCCAGCAGCTTAGCGGGCCGGAGAAACACCATATATTTT
CDR3: CASSLAGRRNTIYF

V: TRBV7-9
size: once
D: NA
J: TRBJ1-2
DNA: TGTGCCAGCAGCCTGGGGCCCGACTATGGCTACACCTTC
CDR3: CASSLGPDYGYTF

V: TRBV6-5
size: NA
D: TRBD1
J: TRBJ2-7
DNA: TGTGCCAGCAGGATACAGGGGAGTGGCGAGCAGTACTTC
CDR3: CASRIQGSGEQYF

V: TRBV7-3
size: NA
D: NA
J: TRBJ2-7
DNA: TGTGCCAGCAGCGAGGGGTCGGGACGGATCTACGAGCAGTACTTC
CDR3: CASSEGSGRIYEQYF

V: TRBV29-1
size: NA
D: NA
J: TRBJ2-1
DNA: TGCAGCGTTGTCGAGGGGCGGAATGAGCAGTTCTTC
CDR3: CSVVEGRNEQFF

V: TRBV10-3
size: NA
D: NA
J: TRBJ1-5
DNA: TGTGCCATCAGTCAGGGCGGCAATCAGCCCCAGCATTTT
CDR3: CAISQGGNQPQHF

V: TRBV5-1
size: once
D: NA
J: TRBJ1-1
DNA: TGCGCCAGCAGCTTGGAAGGGATTTTGGACACTGAAGCTTTCTTT
CDR3: CASSLEGILDTEAFF

V: TRBV5-1
size: NA
D: TRBD1
J: TRBJ1-2
DNA: TGCGCCAGCAGCTCGACAGGGTTCGGCTACACCTTC
CDR3: CASSSTGFGYTF

V: TRBV1
size: NA
D: NA
J: TRBJ2-1
DNA: TGCACCAGCAGCCAAGGCGCTTTCGGGGACCGCATATCAGGGATCTCCTACAATGAGCAGTTCTTC
CDR3: CTSSQGAFGDRISGISYNEQFF

V: TRBV10-1
size: NA
D: TRBD2
J: TRBJ2-2
DNA: TGCGCCAGCAGTGCACCGTCGGGACTAGCTGGGAACACCGGGGAGCTGTTTTTT
CDR3: CASSAPSGLAGNTGELFF

V: TRBV7-2
size: NA
D: TRBD2
J: TRBJ2-5
DNA: TGTGCCAGCAGCTTAGCCTCCGGGACTAGCTTGGAGACCCAGTACTTC
CDR3: CASSLASGTSLETQYF

V: TRBV7-2
size: NA
D: NA
J: TRBJ2-7
DNA: TGTGCCAGCAGCCAGGCCACCGCTTTACGTGAGCAGTACTTC
CDR3: CASSQATALREQYF